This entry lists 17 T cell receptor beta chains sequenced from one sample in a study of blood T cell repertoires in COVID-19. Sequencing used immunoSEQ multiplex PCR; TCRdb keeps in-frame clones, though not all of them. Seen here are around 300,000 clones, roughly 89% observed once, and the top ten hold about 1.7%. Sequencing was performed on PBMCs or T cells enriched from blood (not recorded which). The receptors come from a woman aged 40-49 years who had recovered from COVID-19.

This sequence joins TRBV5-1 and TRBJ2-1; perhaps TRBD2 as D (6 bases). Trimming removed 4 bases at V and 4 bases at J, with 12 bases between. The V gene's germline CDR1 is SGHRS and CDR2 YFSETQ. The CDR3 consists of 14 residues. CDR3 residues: CASSRDSGYNEQFF. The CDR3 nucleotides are TGCGCCAGCAGCCGGGACTCCGGTTACAATGAGCAGTTCTTC.

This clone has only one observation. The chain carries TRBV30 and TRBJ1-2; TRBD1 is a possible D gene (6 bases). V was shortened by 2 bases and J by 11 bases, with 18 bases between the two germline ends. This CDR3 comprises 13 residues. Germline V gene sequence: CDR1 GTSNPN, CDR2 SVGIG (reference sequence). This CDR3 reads CAWSLADRFGYTF. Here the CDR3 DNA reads TGTGCCTGGAGTCTTGCGGACAGATTCGGGTACACCTTC. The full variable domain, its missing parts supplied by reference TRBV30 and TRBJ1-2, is SQTIHQWPATLVQPVGSPLSLECTVEGTSNPNLYWYRQAAGRGLQLLFYSVGIGQISSEVPQNLSASRPQDRQFILSSKKLLLSDSGFYLCAWSLADRFGYTFGSGTRLTVV.

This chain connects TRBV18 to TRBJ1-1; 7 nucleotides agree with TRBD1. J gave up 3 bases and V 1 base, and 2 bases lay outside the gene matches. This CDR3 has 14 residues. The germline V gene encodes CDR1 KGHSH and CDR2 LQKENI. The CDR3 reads CASSPLTGDTEAFF. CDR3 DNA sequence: TGTGCCAGCTCACCACTCACAGGGGACACTGAAGCTTTCTTT.

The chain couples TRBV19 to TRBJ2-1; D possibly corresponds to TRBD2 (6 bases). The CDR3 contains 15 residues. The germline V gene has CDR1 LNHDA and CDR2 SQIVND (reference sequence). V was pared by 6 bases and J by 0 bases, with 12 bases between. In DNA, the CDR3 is TGTGCCAGTAGGACCGACGGGAGCTCCTACAATGAGCAGTTCTTC. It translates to CASRTDGSSYNEQFF. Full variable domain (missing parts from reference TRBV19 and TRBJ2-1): DGGITQSPKYLFRKEGQNVTLSCEQNLNHDAMYWYRQDPGQGLRLIYYSQIVNDFQKGDIAEGYSVSREKKESFPLTVTSAQKNPTAFYLCASRTDGSSYNEQFFGPGTRLTVL.

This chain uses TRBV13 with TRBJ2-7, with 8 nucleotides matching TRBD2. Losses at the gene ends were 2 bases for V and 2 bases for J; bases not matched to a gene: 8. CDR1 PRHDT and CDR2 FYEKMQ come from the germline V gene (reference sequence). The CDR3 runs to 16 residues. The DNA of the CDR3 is TGTGCCAGCAGCTTAAGCGGGAGACAGTTTACCTACGAGCAGTACTTC. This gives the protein CASSLSGRQFTYEQYF.

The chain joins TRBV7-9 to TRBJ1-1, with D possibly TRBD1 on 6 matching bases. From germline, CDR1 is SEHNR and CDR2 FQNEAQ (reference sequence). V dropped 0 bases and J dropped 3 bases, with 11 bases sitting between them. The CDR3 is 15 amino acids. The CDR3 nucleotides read TGTGCCAGCAGCTTAGCCAGGGGTTACCACACTGAAGCTTTCTTT. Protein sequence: CASSLARGYHTEAFF.

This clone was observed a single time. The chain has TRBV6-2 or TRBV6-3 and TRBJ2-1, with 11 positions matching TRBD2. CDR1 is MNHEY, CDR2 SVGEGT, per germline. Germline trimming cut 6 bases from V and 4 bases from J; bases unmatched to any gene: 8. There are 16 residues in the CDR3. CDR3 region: CASSDWGLAVYNEQFF. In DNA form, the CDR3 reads TGTGCCAGCAGCGACTGGGGACTAGCGGTATACAATGAGCAGTTCTTC.

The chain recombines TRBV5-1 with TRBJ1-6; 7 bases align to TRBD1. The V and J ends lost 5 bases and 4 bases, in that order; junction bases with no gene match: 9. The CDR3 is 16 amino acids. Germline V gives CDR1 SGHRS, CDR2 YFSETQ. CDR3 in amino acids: CASRFEGGQYNSPLHF. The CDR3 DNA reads TGCGCCAGCAGATTTGAGGGGGGACAGTATAATTCACCCCTCCACTTT.

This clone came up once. The CDR3 DNA reads as TGCGCCAGGAAACGTAGGGGCAGGGGGCAGAGGAACTATGGCTACACCTTC. This sequence encodes CARKRRGRGQRNYGYTF. The V call is TRBV23-1, the J call TRBJ1-2; TRBD1 matches 8 bases. TRBV23-1 is an ORF, and what it does is uncertain. Trimming removed 9 bases from V and 2 bases from J; junction bases left unmatched: 17. The CDR3 is made up of 17 amino acids.

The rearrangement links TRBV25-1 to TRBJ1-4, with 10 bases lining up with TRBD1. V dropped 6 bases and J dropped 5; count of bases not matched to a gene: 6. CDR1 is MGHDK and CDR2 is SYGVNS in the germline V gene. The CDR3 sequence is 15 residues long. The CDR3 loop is CASSIPGQGNEKLFF. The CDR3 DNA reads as TGTGCCAGCAGCATACCGGGACAGGGGAATGAAAAACTGTTTTTT.

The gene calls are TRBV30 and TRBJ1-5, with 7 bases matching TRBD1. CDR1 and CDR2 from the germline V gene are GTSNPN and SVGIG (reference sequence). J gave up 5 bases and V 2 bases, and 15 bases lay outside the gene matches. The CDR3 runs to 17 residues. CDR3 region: CAWSLSMSGQIYQPQHF. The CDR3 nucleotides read TGTGCCTGGAGTCTATCGATGTCGGGACAGATCTATCAGCCCCAGCATTTT.

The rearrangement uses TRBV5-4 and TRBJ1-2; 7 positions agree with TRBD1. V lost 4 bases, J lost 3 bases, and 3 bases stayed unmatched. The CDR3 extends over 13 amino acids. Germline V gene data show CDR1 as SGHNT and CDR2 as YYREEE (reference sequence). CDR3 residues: CASSTGTDYGYTF. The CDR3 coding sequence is TGTGCCAGCAGCACCGGGACAGACTATGGCTACACCTTC.

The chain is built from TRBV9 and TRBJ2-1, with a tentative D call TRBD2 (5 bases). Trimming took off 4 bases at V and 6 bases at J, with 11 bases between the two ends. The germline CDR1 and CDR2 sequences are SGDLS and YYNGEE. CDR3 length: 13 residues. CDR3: CASSRPGSNEQFF. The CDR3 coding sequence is TGTGCCAGCAGCCGCCCGGGATCCAATGAGCAGTTCTTC.

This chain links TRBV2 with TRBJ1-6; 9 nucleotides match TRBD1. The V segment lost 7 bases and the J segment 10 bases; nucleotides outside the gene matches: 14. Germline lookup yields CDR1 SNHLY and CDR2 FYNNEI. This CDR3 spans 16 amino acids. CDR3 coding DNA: TGTGCCAGCACCTCGAACACCGGGACAGGGACCTCACCCCTCCACTTT. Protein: CASTSNTGTGTSPLHF.

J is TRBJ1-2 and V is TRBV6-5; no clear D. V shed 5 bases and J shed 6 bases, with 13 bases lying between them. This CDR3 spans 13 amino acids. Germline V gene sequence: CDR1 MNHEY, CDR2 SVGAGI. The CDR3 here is CASSLRGAHGYTF. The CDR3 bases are TGTGCCAGCAGTCTACGCGGCGCGCATGGCTACACCTTC.

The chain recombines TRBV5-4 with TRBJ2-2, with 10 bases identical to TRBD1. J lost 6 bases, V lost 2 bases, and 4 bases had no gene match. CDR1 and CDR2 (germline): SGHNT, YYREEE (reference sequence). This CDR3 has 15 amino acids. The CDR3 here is CASSLRQGAAGELFF. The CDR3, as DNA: TGTGCCAGCAGCTTACGACAGGGGGCAGCCGGGGAGCTGTTTTTT. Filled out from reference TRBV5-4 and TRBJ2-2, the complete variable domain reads ETGVTQSPTHLIKTRGQQVTLRCSSQSGHNTVSWYQQALGQGPQFIFQYYREEENGRGNFPPRFSGLQFPNYSSELNVNALELDDSALYLCASSLRQGAAGELFFGEGSRLTVL.

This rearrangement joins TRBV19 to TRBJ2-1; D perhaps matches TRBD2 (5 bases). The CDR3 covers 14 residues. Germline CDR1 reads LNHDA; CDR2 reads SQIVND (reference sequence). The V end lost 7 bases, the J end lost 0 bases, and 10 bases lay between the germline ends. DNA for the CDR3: TGTGCCAGTAATAGCCGGGGCTCCTACAATGAGCAGTTCTTC. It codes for CASNSRGSYNEQFF.